The 27 T cell receptor beta chains listed next were all sequenced from one sample in a study of Ad26.COV2.S vaccination and SARS-CoV-2 variants. Documented treatment: some 20 received Ad26.COV2.S at low or high dose, single or two shots; several received placebo; per-sample allocation not given. Samples analyzed were those drawn on day 63 after the first vaccine or placebo injection. TCRdb's table, derived via immunoSEQ multiplex PCR, lists solely in-frame clones and lacks some. The sample includes roughly 380,000 clones, 85% to 90% seen only once; the top ten take roughly 4%. The material sequenced was peripheral blood, taken in a trial of Ad26.COV2.S vaccine versus placebo. The source is a person between 18 and 59 years old who received the Ad26.COV2.S COVID-19 vaccine or a placebo.

This rearrangement joins TRBV7-9 to TRBJ2-1; D might be TRBD2 (6 bases). This CDR3 has 17 residues. Per the germline V gene, CDR1 is SEHNR and CDR2 is FQNEAQ (reference sequence). V lost 5 bases, J lost 0 bases, and 17 bases lay in between. The CDR3 sequence is CASSHTSSVSSYNEQFF. CDR3 coding DNA: TGTGCCAGCAGCCATACCTCTAGCGTCAGCTCCTACAATGAGCAGTTCTTC.

The gene calls are TRBV6-2 or TRBV6-3 and TRBJ2-6, with TRBD2 as a possible D gene (5 bases). The V and J ends lost 2 bases and 4 bases respectively, with 15 bases between them. Per germline, CDR1 MNHEY and CDR2 SVGEGT. The CDR3 spans 17 residues. This chain's CDR3 is CASSYDSPGVGANVLTF. CDR3 sequence (DNA): TGTGCCAGCAGTTACGATTCCCCCGGGGTGGGGGCCAACGTCCTGACTTTC.

The chain joins TRBV13 to TRBJ2-5; TRBD1 or TRBD2 may be the D gene (5 bases each). The CDR3 covers 13 residues. Trimming shortened V by 5 bases and J by 3 bases, and 10 bases separated the two germline ends. The germline V gene encodes CDR1 PRHDT and CDR2 FYEKMQ (reference sequence). CDR3 sequence: CASSLGTEETQYF. DNA for the CDR3: TGTGCCAGCAGCCTCGGGACCGAAGAGACCCAGTACTTC.

The rearrangement uses TRBV7-8 and TRBJ2-5, with 8 bases fitting TRBD2. CDR3 length equals 16 residues. J gave up 9 bases and V 4 bases, and 16 bases lay outside the gene matches. Germline assignment: CDR1 SGHVS and CDR2 FQNEAQ. The CDR3 protein is CASSSQSGGSVFAQYF. Here the CDR3 DNA reads TGTGCCAGCAGCTCTCAAAGCGGGGGCTCCGTTTTCGCCCAGTACTTC.

The rearrangement uses TRBV12-3 or TRBV12-4 and TRBJ2-7; a possible D gene is TRBD2 (5 bases). V gave up 7 bases and J gave up 2 bases, with 12 bases separating them. CDR3 length equals 13 residues. DNA of the CDR3: TGTGCCAGCACCCAGGTCGGGGCCTACGAGCAGTACTTC. As protein: CASTQVGAYEQYF.

V is TRBV14 and J is TRBJ2-7; 13 positions agree with TRBD2. Per the germline V gene, CDR1 is SGHDN and CDR2 is FVKESK. The length of the CDR3 is 15 residues. V was clipped by 3 bases and J by 4 bases; unmatched bases: 3. CDR3 protein: CASSHRLAGGYEQYF. Here the CDR3 DNA reads TGTGCCAGCAGCCACCGACTAGCGGGGGGATACGAGCAGTACTTC.

The chain recombines TRBV30 with TRBJ2-3, with D perhaps given as TRBD1 or TRBD2 (6 bases each). The CDR3 sequence is 13 residues long. The germline gives CDR1 GTSNPN, CDR2 SVGIG (reference sequence). V dropped 3 bases and J dropped 4 bases, with 11 bases sitting between them. The CDR3 region has the DNA TGTGCCTGGAGCGCCGGGGGCCCAGATACGCAGTATTTT. Residues: CAWSAGGPDTQYF.

The chain carries TRBV11-2 and TRBJ1-1; D is ambiguous. Germline lookup yields CDR1 SGHAT and CDR2 FQNNGV. V was cut by 1 base and J by 5 bases, with 8 bases left in between. The CDR3 consists of 13 residues. As DNA, the CDR3 is TGTGCCAGCAGCTTAGGGGAGGGAACTGAAGCTTTCTTT. Its translation is CASSLGEGTEAFF.

This rearrangement joins TRBV24-1 to TRBJ2-3, with D perhaps TRBD1 (5 bases). This CDR3 has 15 amino acids. Trimming left V 1 base short and J 2 bases short, with 9 bases between. CDR1 KGHDR and CDR2 SFDVKD come from the germline V gene. CDR3 amino acids: CATSDFGAITDTQYF. CDR3 sequence (DNA): TGTGCCACCAGTGATTTTGGGGCAATCACAGATACGCAGTATTTT.

The gene calls are TRBV7-9 and TRBJ1-1, with TRBD1 matching over 8 bases. The CDR3 contains 14 residues. CDR1 and CDR2 (germline): SEHNR, FQNEAQ (reference sequence). Trimming took 3 bases from V and 7 from J; bases not matched to a gene: 7. The CDR3 here is CASSFVDRGIEAFF. CDR3 bases: TGTGCCAGCAGCTTCGTCGACAGGGGTATTGAAGCTTTCTTT.

The chain carries TRBV6-4 and TRBJ2-3; 11 bases fit TRBD2. The V segment lost 5 bases and the J segment 6 bases; nucleotides outside the gene matches: 7. The CDR3 loop spans 15 amino acids. Germline CDR1 reads MRHNA; CDR2 reads SNTAGT. The CDR3: CASSPSLAGADTQYF. In nucleotides, the CDR3 is TGTGCCAGCAGTCCCTCACTAGCGGGGGCTGATACGCAGTATTTT.

The CDR3 DNA reads as TGTGCCAGCAGCTTGGATAGCGGGGGGCCCTTCGATACGCAGTATTTT. Its translation: CASSLDSGGPFDTQYF. The chain combines TRBV5-4 with TRBJ2-3, with TRBD2 identical over 10 bases. Germline trimming cut 0 bases from V and 6 bases from J; bases unmatched to any gene: 7. Germline V gene lookup returns CDR1 SGHNT and CDR2 YYREEE (reference sequence). The CDR3 totals 16 residues.

The chain uses TRBV5-1 and TRBJ1-1; 7 bases line up with TRBD1. Germline lookup yields CDR1 SGHRS and CDR2 YFSETQ. This CDR3 contains 15 residues. Trimming took 4 bases from V and 1 from J; bases not matched to a gene: 7. The CDR3 DNA reads TGCGCCAGCAGCCTCCGGACAGGATCGAACACTGAAGCTTTCTTT. Protein sequence: CASSLRTGSNTEAFF. The entire variable domain, with the rest obtained from reference TRBV5-1 and TRBJ1-1, is as follows: KAGVTQTPRYLIKTRGQQVTLSCSPISGHRSVSWYQQTPGQGLQFLFEYFSETQRNKGNFPGRFSGRQFSNSRSEMNVSTLELGDSALYLCASSLRTGSNTEAFFGQGTRLTVV.

The chain uses TRBV13 and TRBJ2-3; 10 bases are shared with TRBD1. In germline, CDR1 is PRHDT, CDR2 FYEKMQ (reference sequence). V lost 4 bases to trimming and J lost 6 bases; unmatched junction nucleotides: 7. This CDR3 comprises 15 residues. The CDR3: CASSSPGQGPDTQYF. In DNA form, the CDR3 reads TGTGCCAGCAGCTCGCCGGGACAGGGGCCCGATACGCAGTATTTT.

The chain links TRBV30 to TRBJ1-4; no clear D. The CDR3 has 12 residues. Germline lookup yields CDR1 GTSNPN and CDR2 SVGIG (reference sequence). Trimming shortened V by 5 bases and J by 8 bases, and 12 bases separated the two germline ends. The CDR3 sequence: CAWDLPEEKLFF. CDR3 DNA sequence: TGTGCCTGGGATCTCCCGGAGGAAAAACTGTTTTTT.

The chain employs TRBV19 and TRBJ2-3; D unresolved. The CDR3 has 15 residues. Germline V lookup: CDR1 LNHDA, CDR2 SQIVND (reference sequence). The V end lost 5 bases, the J end lost 6 bases, and 18 bases lay between the germline ends. CDR3 coding DNA: TGTGCCAGTAGTCCAGCTATCCCCGGGCGCGATACGCAGTATTTT. Translated, it gives CASSPAIPGRDTQYF.

The chain recombines TRBV7-9 with TRBJ2-3, with 10 bases that match TRBD2. V lost 1 base to trimming and J lost 5 bases; unmatched junction nucleotides: 6. The germline V gene has CDR1 SEHNR and CDR2 FQNEAQ (reference sequence). This CDR3 is 16 amino acids long. The CDR3: CASSLVLRTSGDTQYF. The DNA of the CDR3 is TGTGCCAGCAGCTTAGTTCTGAGGACTAGCGGAGATACGCAGTATTTT.

CDR3 in amino acids: CAWSPGTGGYEQYF. The CDR3 bases are TGTGCCTGGAGTCCTGGGACAGGGGGCTACGAGCAGTACTTC. The chain is built from TRBV30 and TRBJ2-7; 11 nucleotides align to TRBD1. Germline CDR1 and CDR2: GTSNPN and SVGIG (reference sequence). The J segment lost 3 bases and the V segment lost 2 bases, leaving 3 bases of the junction unmatched. The CDR3 consists of 14 residues.

In its sample, this clone was seen once. The chain uses TRBV7-2 and TRBJ2-1; 7 bases map to TRBD2. Germline values: CDR1 SGHTA, CDR2 FQGNSA. CDR3 length: 13 residues. The J segment lost 7 bases and the V segment lost 5 bases, leaving 5 bases of the junction unmatched. The CDR3 sequence is CASSQAGLNEQFF. The CDR3 DNA reads as TGTGCCAGCAGCCAAGCGGGGTTGAATGAGCAGTTCTTC.

The chain uses TRBV27 and TRBJ2-1, with 9 bases matching TRBD1. The ends lost 3 bases at V and 4 bases at J; junction bases unmatched: 4. The CDR3 extends over 15 amino acids. Germline CDR1 reads MNHEY; CDR2 reads SMNVEV (reference sequence). CDR3: CASSFTGTGYNEQFF. In DNA, the CDR3 is TGTGCCAGCAGTTTTACCGGGACAGGGTACAATGAGCAGTTCTTC.

The V gene is TRBV2, the J gene TRBJ2-7; 10 bases agree with TRBD1. Trimming removed 2 bases from V and 2 bases from J; junction bases left unmatched: 3. The CDR3 has 15 residues. Germline CDR1 and CDR2: SNHLY and FYNNEI. CDR3 region: CASSELGQGTYEQYF. CDR3 nucleotides: TGTGCCAGCAGTGAATTGGGACAGGGGACCTACGAGCAGTACTTC.

The rearrangement links TRBV11-2 to TRBJ2-7; D is undetermined. V dropped 2 bases and J dropped 6 bases, with 14 bases sitting between them. This CDR3 is 14 amino acids long. Germline CDR1 and CDR2: SGHAT and FQNNGV. The CDR3 sequence: CASSLRAWHGEQYF. The CDR3 nucleotides read TGTGCCAGCAGCTTAAGGGCGTGGCATGGCGAGCAGTACTTC. Filled out from reference TRBV11-2 and TRBJ2-7, the complete variable domain reads EAGVAQSPRYKIIEKRQSVAFWCNPISGHATLYWYQQILGQGPKLLIQFQNNGVVDDSQLPKDRFSAERLKGVDSTLKIQPAKLEDSAVYLCASSLRAWHGEQYFGPGTRLTVT.

This clone was counted a single time. At the DNA level, this CDR3 is encoded by other sequences in the same sample as well. The chain uses TRBV6-4 and TRBJ2-3; TRBD2 might be the D (6 bases). The CDR3 covers 15 residues. Between the trimmed V and J ends, which lost 1 base and 1 base, there was a span of 9 bases. CDR1 and CDR2 from the germline V gene are MRHNA and SNTAGT. In DNA, the CDR3 is TGTGCCAGCAGTGACTTCGGAGGGGGCACAGATACGCAGTATTTT. Protein product: CASSDFGGGTDTQYF.

The rearrangement uses TRBV21-1 and TRBJ2-3; TRBD1 is the table's D call, not checked against the DNA. TRBV21-1 is shown as a pseudogene. The CDR3 extends over 15 amino acids. The CDR3 reads CASSSRDIRTDTQYF. The CDR3 DNA is TGTGCCAGCAGTTCTCGGGACATCCGCACAGATACGCAGTATTTT.

The J gene is TRBJ1-3, the V gene TRBV11-2, with D unclear. Germline V CDR1 and CDR2: SGHAT, FQNNGV. V was pared by 0 bases and J by 7 bases, with 10 bases between. The CDR3 is made up of 14 amino acids. The CDR3 loop reads CASSLDTQSNTIYF. Here the CDR3 DNA reads TGTGCCAGCAGCTTAGATACCCAGAGCAACACCATATATTTT.

The V and J genes are TRBV20-1 and TRBJ2-7; tentative D call: TRBD1 (7 bases). The CDR3 is 11 amino acids. The V end was cut by 5 bases, the J end by 3 bases, with 8 bases between. In germline, CDR1 is DFQATT, CDR2 SNEGSKA (reference sequence). DNA of the CDR3: TGCAGTGCTCAGGGGGGCTACGAGCAGTACTTC. This encodes CSAQGGYEQYF.

The rearrangement uses TRBV28 and TRBJ2-1, with D tentatively TRBD1 (6 bases). This CDR3 is 12 amino acids long. Germline values: CDR1 MDHEN, CDR2 SYDVKM. Between the trimmed V and J ends, which lost 2 bases and 15 bases, there was a span of 14 bases. CDR3 sequence: CASSLNPGETFF. The CDR3 DNA sequence: TGTGCCAGCAGTTTAAACCCAGGGGAAACGTTCTTC. Together with reference TRBV28 and TRBJ2-1, the CDR3 gives the full variable domain: DVKVTQSSRYLVKRTGEKVFLECVQDMDHENMFWYRQDPGLGLRLIYFSYDVKMKEKGDIPEGYSVSREKKERFSLILESASTNQTSMYLCASSLNPGETFFGPGTRLTVL.